This passage covers 20 T cell receptor beta chains from one sample sequenced in a study of STAT5B mutations in CD4+ large granular lymphocyte leukemia. TCRdb's table, derived via immunoSEQ multiplex PCR, lists solely in-frame clones and lacks some. The table records about 28,000 clones, roughly three quarters of them present only once. Sequencing was done on a sample of CD4+ T cells from blood buffy coats. The receptors derive from a human donor in good health.

The CDR3 loop is CASSSRTGGTPGYTF. As DNA, the CDR3 is TGCGCCAGCAGCTCCCGGACAGGGGGTACGCCGGGCTACACCTTC. The genes are TRBV5-1 and TRBJ1-2; TRBD1 matches 10 bases. Unmatched junction bases numbered 10, after V lost 3 bases and J lost 8 bases. The CDR3 is 15 amino acids. Germline CDR1 is SGHRS and CDR2 is YFSETQ. The whole variable domain, filled in from reference TRBV5-1 and TRBJ1-2, reads KAGVTQTPRYLIKTRGQQVTLSCSPISGHRSVSWYQQTPGQGLQFLFEYFSETQRNKGNFPGRFSGRQFSNSRSEMNVSTLELGDSALYLCASSSRTGGTPGYTFGSGTRLTVV.

The chain carries TRBV28 and TRBJ1-2; unclear D gene. The CDR3 is 15 residues long. Between the trimmed V and J ends, which lost 5 bases and 8 bases, there was a span of 21 bases. In germline, CDR1 is MDHEN, CDR2 SYDVKM. This CDR3 is CASSTPVPTPEGYTF. The CDR3 DNA reads TGTGCCAGCAGTACCCCGGTACCCACCCCTGAGGGCTACACCTTC.

This clone appeared a single time. The rearrangement links TRBV19 to TRBJ1-2; the D gene is possibly TRBD1 (5 bases). Germline-derived CDR1 and CDR2 are LNHDA and SQIVND (reference sequence). This CDR3 region has 13 residues. Trimming shortened V by 7 bases and J by 4 bases, and 13 bases separated the two germline ends. The CDR3 DNA reads TGTGCCAGTACCACCTACGGGACCTATGGCTACACCTTC. Amino acids: CASTTYGTYGYTF.

The V and J genes are TRBV9 and TRBJ2-1; 8 bases are a match to TRBD2. V gave up 0 bases and J gave up 5 bases; unmatched junction bases: 7. CDR1 and CDR2 from the germline V gene are SGDLS and YYNGEE. CDR3 length: 16 amino acids. The CDR3 reads CASSVGSGGMNNEQFF. DNA of the CDR3: TGTGCCAGCAGCGTAGGGTCGGGGGGGATGAACAATGAGCAGTTCTTC.

The chain recombines TRBV19 with TRBJ1-5; D gene unclear. The CDR3 runs to 19 residues. V was clipped by 5 bases and J by 0 bases, with 23 bases between them. Germline V gene data show CDR1 as LNHDA and CDR2 as SQIVND (reference sequence). DNA for the CDR3: TGTGCCAGTAGTCGATTTCAACTGGCTCAGATTTATAGCAATCAGCCCCAGCATTTT. Translated, it gives CASSRFQLAQIYSNQPQHF.

In nucleotides, the CDR3 is TGTGCCAGCAGCTTAGAGAGCGGGGGAGCCTACTACGAGCAGTACTTC. It is translated as CASSLESGGAYYEQYF. The chain carries TRBV7-2 and TRBJ2-7, with 8 bases lining up with TRBD2. The CDR3 sequence is 16 residues long. With 1 base clipped from V and 3 bases from J, the junction kept 8 bases outside the gene matches. CDR1 SGHTA and CDR2 FQGNSA come from the germline V gene.

V gene TRBV7-2 combines with J gene TRBJ2-3; 8 nucleotides match TRBD2. Germline lookup yields CDR1 SGHTA and CDR2 FQGNSA. The CDR3 totals 13 residues. V was clipped by 3 bases and J by 5 bases; unmatched bases: 1. The CDR3 region has the DNA TGTGCCAGCAGCTTGGGACTAGAAGATACGCAGTATTTT. It is translated as CASSLGLEDTQYF.

The chain recombines TRBV11-1 with TRBJ2-5, with 8 positions matching TRBD2. CDR1 and CDR2 (germline): SGHAT, FQDESV (reference sequence). The CDR3 consists of 19 residues. The ends lost 1 base at V and 3 bases at J; junction bases unmatched: 16. The CDR3 DNA is TGTGCCAGCAGCTTAGGGGCCCCCTCGCGGGGGGATCCAGAAGAGACCCAGTACTTC. It encodes CASSLGAPSRGDPEETQYF.

Remarks on this clone: A read error may account for a junction end that differs from germline. The CDR3 region is CASSPIASGDMQYF. In DNA, the CDR3 is TGTGCCAGCTCACCAATAGCCTCTGGAGATATGCAGTATTTT. The V and J genes are TRBV18 and TRBJ2-3; D not certain. The CDR3 totals 14 residues. CDR1 and CDR2 from the germline V gene are KGHSH and LQKENI.

V and J are TRBV2 and TRBJ1-5, with 9 bases fitting TRBD1. Looked up from germline, CDR1 is SNHLY and CDR2 is FYNNEI. The CDR3 has 16 amino acids. With 3 bases clipped from V and 4 bases from J, the junction kept 7 bases outside the gene matches. Here the CDR3 reads CASSEGDRVGNQPQHF. The CDR3 nucleotides are TGTGCCAGCAGTGAGGGGGACAGGGTTGGAAATCAGCCCCAGCATTTT.

This clone was counted between two and nine times. The chain uses TRBV4-2 and TRBJ2-2; TRBD1 matches 9 bases. The CDR3 length is 16 residues. V trimming: 2 bases; J trimming: 1 base; junction bases outside the gene matches: 2. Germline loops: CDR1 LGHNA, CDR2 YNFKEQ. The CDR3: CASSQRDRVNTGELFF. The CDR3 DNA sequence: TGTGCCAGCAGCCAACGGGACAGGGTGAACACCGGGGAGCTGTTTTTT.

Of note for this clone: This same CDR3 is encoded by further DNA sequences in the sample. The genes are TRBV4-3 and TRBJ2-6, with 9 positions matching TRBD1. Unmatched junction bases numbered 0, after V lost 1 base and J lost 2 bases. The CDR3 is 16 amino acids. Germline V gives CDR1 LGHNA, CDR2 YSLEER. The DNA of the CDR3 is TGCGCCAGCAGCCAAGGACAGGGGGCTGGGGCCAACGTCCTGACTTTC. Translating gives CASSQGQGAGANVLTF.

The chain links TRBV18 to TRBJ1-1; D is undetermined. CDR3 length equals 15 residues. Germline values: CDR1 KGHSH, CDR2 LQKENI. V was shortened by 4 bases and J by 1 base, with 13 bases between the two germline ends. The CDR3 loop is CASSLSEGGNTEAFF. For the CDR3, the DNA is TGTGCCAGCTCACTCAGCGAGGGTGGGAACACTGAAGCTTTCTTT.

The chain recombines TRBV10-3 with TRBJ2-2; 8 nucleotides agree with TRBD1. The CDR3 covers 16 residues. In germline, CDR1 is ENHRY, CDR2 SYGVKD. The CDR3, as DNA: TGTGCGGTCGGGGGAGGTTCAGGGGGCGGAACCGGGGAGCTGTTTTTT. It encodes CAVGGGSGGGTGELFF.

CDR3: CASSIITGYTEAFF. CDR3 nucleotides: TGTGCCAGCAGCATAATTACGGGGTACACTGAAGCTTTCTTT. The chain employs TRBV7-8 and TRBJ1-1; unclear D gene. Germline CDR1 SGHVS, CDR2 FQNEAQ. This CDR3 region has 14 residues. V lost 5 bases, J lost 3 bases, and 13 bases lay in between.

This clone has a single count. V is TRBV28 and J is TRBJ2-1, with 9 bases matching TRBD2. The CDR3 loop spans 15 amino acids. V shed 2 bases and J 7 bases; nucleotides not matched to a gene: 6. Germline CDR1 and CDR2: MDHEN and SYDVKM. This chain's CDR3 is CASSLMAGGLNEQFF. The CDR3, as DNA: TGTGCCAGCAGTTTAATGGCGGGGGGGTTAAATGAGCAGTTCTTC.

This chain joins TRBV7-6 and TRBJ2-1, with 11 bases aligning to TRBD2. Per germline, CDR1 SGHVS and CDR2 FNYEAQ. The CDR3 has 17 amino acids. V trimming: 5 bases; J trimming: 5 bases; junction bases outside the gene matches: 11. CDR3 sequence: CASSLLLAGGSNNEQFF. The CDR3 DNA is TGTGCCAGCAGCCTCCTATTAGCGGGGGGGAGTAACAATGAGCAGTTCTTC.

This chain connects TRBV7-9 to TRBJ1-1; 7 bases fit TRBD1. With V trimmed by 3 bases and J by 0 bases, 4 bases remained unmatched. This CDR3 comprises 15 residues. From germline, CDR1 is SEHNR and CDR2 FQNEAQ (reference sequence). The CDR3 nucleotides read TGTGCCAGCAGCTTGACAGGGCCTATGAACACTGAAGCTTTCTTT. Amino acid sequence: CASSLTGPMNTEAFF.

This clone has more than one count but fewer than ten. This chain uses TRBV19 with TRBJ1-6; weak D call: TRBD1 (6 bases). The V gene's germline CDR1 is LNHDA and CDR2 SQIVND (reference sequence). Between the trimmed V and J ends, which lost 2 bases and 11 bases, there was a span of 13 bases. This CDR3 comprises 14 residues. CDR3 nucleotide sequence: TGTGCCAGTAGTATATCACAGGGAGAGACACCCCTCCACTTT. Residues: CASSISQGETPLHF. The full variable domain, its missing parts supplied by reference TRBV19 and TRBJ1-6, is DGGITQSPKYLFRKEGQNVTLSCEQNLNHDAMYWYRQDPGQGLRLIYYSQIVNDFQKGDIAEGYSVSREKKESFPLTVTSAQKNPTAFYLCASSISQGETPLHFGNGTRLTVT.

The rearrangement joins TRBV4-3 to TRBJ1-4; D is uncertain. The CDR3 runs 16 residues. Trimming took 0 bases from V and 8 from J, leaving 16 bases between them. Germline V CDR1 and CDR2: LGHNA, YSLEER. CDR3 amino acids: CASSQDGAAPSEKLFF. The DNA for the CDR3 is TGCGCCAGCAGCCAAGACGGCGCGGCCCCAAGCGAAAAACTGTTTTTT.